The entry below gives a single T cell receptor (beta chain) sequence along with its context. Once RNA had been extracted, it was reverse transcribed into cDNA to act as the sequencing template. Data came from immunoSEQ multiplex PCR; TCRdb stores just in-frame clones and leaves some out. The profile covers some 150,000 clones, with around 55% appearing a single time and approximately 20% taken by the ten largest. The data are from a study of CD8+ T cells in alopecia areata. This CDR3 is 17 amino acids long. J lost 4 bases, V lost 4 bases, and 10 bases had no gene match. The germline V gene has CDR1 SGHVS and CDR2 FNYEAQ.

The receptor comes from a human donor with alopecia areata. The specimen was CD8+ T cells sorted from blood, collected at week 0. V gene TRBV7-6 combines with J gene TRBJ1-6; 7 positions match TRBD1. As DNA, the CDR3 is TGTGCCAGCAGCTCCCGGGAGTCGGGACAGTATAATTCACCCCTCCACTTT. This encodes CASSSRESGQYNSPLHF.